This T cell receptor beta chain was recorded in a study of early T cells in non-severe SARS-CoV-2 infection (dated by TCRdb to the early 2020s). Regarding the complete study: Because TCR sequencing was done on bulk RNA from unsorted whole blood, the alpha and beta chains could not be paired. General study outcomes and caveats: VDJdb matching was skewed toward anti-spike CD8 responses, so virus-specific expansions were likely underestimated and private and CD4 specificities were missed.

This clonotype was observed at least ten times. Its antigen is not yet known. No per-base quality is available; no much larger clone lies one base away. Trimming costs V 5 bases and J 6 bases, and their ends lie 7 bases apart. The CDR3 measures 11 amino acids from cysteine to phenylalanine. Just CDR3 DNA is preserved here, 33 bases in frame from base 1. CDR1 and CDR2 are drawn from the germline V gene (reference sequence): SEHNR, FQNEAQ. The study was a case-control design nested within a healthcare worker cohort in London, UK, with weekly nasopharyngeal swab PCR tests and blood sampling. Healthcare workers were recruited during the week of the UK lockdown, between 23 and 31 March 2020, and followed weekly for up to roughly 15 weeks. Libraries were made using 5' RACE. The instrument given in TCRdb is NextSeq 500. The TCR library protocol attached unique molecular identifiers to individual cDNA molecules to correct for sequencing error and PCR bias. Both TCR alpha and beta chains were sequenced, and tight co-correlation was observed between alpha and beta sequence abundances in each sample. As for the authors' bioinformatics: Decombinator V4 was used to perform V gene, J gene and CDR3 annotation of TCR sequences. TCRs were defined as expanded if a significant change between any two time points was detected under a Poisson model with p below 0.0001. TCR abundances were normalised to the total number of TCRs sequenced per sample and were expressed as counts per million. MAIT TCRs were defined by TRAV1-2 paired with TRAJ12, TRAJ20 or TRAJ33, and iNKT TCRs by TRAV10 paired with TRAJ18. A search of VDJdb, accessed on 1 November 2021, was run for TCRs annotated to CMV, EBV and SARS-CoV-2, with TCRs annotated for multiple antigens excluded. TCRdb took the public reads, trimmed them with fastp at Q25, ran MiXCR for clone calling and kept in-frame beta chains. Each entry merges the rows of one CDR3 protein and shows their most common DNA and genes. The V and J calls and clone size are TCRdb's, not the authors'. For this sample there are tens of thousands of distinct CDR3 sequences; around 11% appear just once. The top ten clones comprise approximately 3% of the sample.

This sequence was found in an adult who was a healthcare worker with PCR-confirmed SARS-CoV-2 infection or an uninfected control (not recorded which). The sample was whole blood, taken at baseline. The sequence joins TRBV7-9 to TRBJ1-1; the D gene lacks a confident call. The CDR3 region has the sequence CASSLVPEAFF. The sequenced DNA: TGTGCCAGCAGCCTCGTACCTGAAGCTTTCTTT.